This is a list of T cell receptor beta chains from one sample in a study of blood T cell repertoires in COVID-19. The table came from immunoSEQ multiplex PCR; TCRdb's copy has only in-frame clones and leaves some out. Counted here are 410,000 or so clones, around 91% occurring once; the ten biggest clones make up roughly 1.6%. Sequenced sample: peripheral blood. The origin of the receptors is a woman aged 40 to 55 with COVID-19, enrolled during active disease. The CDR3 runs from the conserved cysteine through the conserved F or W. The D gene is left open where the match is weak. A row's size may be missing; if present it is once, few, many or a size class.

CDR3aa: CASSSDTSNNEQFF
CDR3nt: TGTGCCAGCAGCTCGGACACCTCTAACAATGAGCAGTTCTTC
d_gene: -
v_gene: TRBV5-4
abundance: -
j_gene: TRBJ2-1

CDR3aa: CARSLDGSRCPYNEQFF
CDR3nt: TGTGCCAGAAGCTTGGACGGATCGAGGTGCCCCTACAATGAGCAGTTCTTC
d_gene: -
v_gene: TRBV5-3
abundance: -
j_gene: TRBJ2-1

CDR3aa: CASSKSQLEYSNQPQHF
CDR3nt: TGTGCCAGCAGCAAAAGCCAGCTGGAGTATAGCAATCAGCCCCAGCATTTT
d_gene: -
v_gene: TRBV21-1
abundance: -
j_gene: TRBJ1-5

CDR3aa: CASSFPHGTGNHEQYF
CDR3nt: TGTGCCAGCAGCTTCCCGCACGGGACAGGGAACCACGAGCAGTACTTC
d_gene: TRBD1
v_gene: TRBV5-4
abundance: many
j_gene: TRBJ2-7

CDR3aa: CASSLALTVTYNSPLHF
CDR3nt: TGTGCCAGCAGCTTAGCTTTGACAGTTACCTATAATTCACCCCTCCACTTT
d_gene: -
v_gene: TRBV7-9
abundance: -
j_gene: TRBJ1-6

CDR3aa: CSVLSGGAYNEQFF
CDR3nt: TGCAGCGTCCTTAGCGGGGGGGCCTACAATGAGCAGTTCTTC
d_gene: TRBD2
v_gene: TRBV29-1
abundance: -
j_gene: TRBJ2-1

CDR3aa: CASCRGSGEQYF
CDR3nt: TGTGCCAGCTGTAGGGGGTCGGGCGAGCAGTACTTC
d_gene: -
v_gene: TRBV28
abundance: few
j_gene: TRBJ2-7

CDR3aa: CASSGQSTYGYTF
CDR3nt: TGTGCCAGCAGCGGACAGAGTACCTATGGCTACACCTTC
d_gene: -
v_gene: TRBV12-3/TRBV12-4
abundance: -
j_gene: TRBJ1-2

CDR3aa: CASSEEGQGNTEAFF
CDR3nt: TGTGCCAGCAGTGAAGAGGGACAGGGGAACACTGAAGCTTTCTTT
d_gene: TRBD1
v_gene: TRBV2
abundance: -
j_gene: TRBJ1-1

CDR3aa: CASYTGVRGYTF
CDR3nt: TGTGCCAGCTATACAGGTGTGCGCGGCTACACCTTC
d_gene: -
v_gene: TRBV6-6
abundance: -
j_gene: TRBJ1-2

CDR3aa: CASSLGTGGDYGYTF
CDR3nt: TGTGCCAGCAGCCTAGGGACAGGGGGGGACTATGGCTACACCTTC
d_gene: TRBD1
v_gene: TRBV7-6
abundance: -
j_gene: TRBJ1-2

CDR3aa: CASSLGLAGGRLEDTQYF
CDR3nt: TGCGCCAGCAGCCTGGGACTAGCGGGGGGGCGCCTGGAGGATACGCAGTATTTT
d_gene: TRBD2
v_gene: TRBV4-1
abundance: -
j_gene: TRBJ2-3

CDR3aa: CASSPRTSGSIINEQFF
CDR3nt: TGTGCCAGCTCACCACGTACTAGCGGGAGCATAATCAATGAGCAGTTCTTC
d_gene: TRBD2
v_gene: TRBV18
abundance: -
j_gene: TRBJ2-1

CDR3aa: CASSPGETEAFF
CDR3nt: TGTGCCAGCAGCCCTGGGGAGACCGAAGCTTTCTTT
d_gene: -
v_gene: TRBV4-2
abundance: -
j_gene: TRBJ1-1

CDR3aa: CASSWGQNYGYTF
CDR3nt: TGCGCCAGCAGCTGGGGACAGAACTATGGCTACACCTTC
d_gene: TRBD1
v_gene: TRBV5-1
abundance: -
j_gene: TRBJ1-2

CDR3aa: CASSFETPLGYGYTF
CDR3nt: TGTGCCAGCAGCTTCGAGACTCCGTTAGGCTATGGCTACACCTTC
d_gene: -
v_gene: TRBV7-2
abundance: -
j_gene: TRBJ1-2

CDR3aa: CASSIQGSEKLFF
CDR3nt: TGTGCTAGCAGCATACAGGGATCCGAAAAACTGTTTTTT
d_gene: -
v_gene: TRBV7-7
abundance: -
j_gene: TRBJ1-4

CDR3aa: CASSSPPGVGNYGYTF
CDR3nt: TGTGCCAGCAGCTCCCCCCCGGGGGTCGGTAACTATGGCTACACCTTC
d_gene: -
v_gene: TRBV5-4
abundance: -
j_gene: TRBJ1-2

CDR3aa: CASSLVGLVVYVPNNEQFF
CDR3nt: TGCGCCAGCAGCCTGGTGGGACTAGTGGTGTACGTTCCCAACAATGAGCAGTTCTTC
d_gene: TRBD2
v_gene: TRBV5-1
abundance: -
j_gene: TRBJ2-1

CDR3aa: CASRFTYTGELFF
CDR3nt: TGTGCCAGCAGATTCACTTACACCGGGGAGCTGTTTTTT
d_gene: -
v_gene: TRBV2
abundance: -
j_gene: TRBJ2-2

CDR3aa: CAIKGEQETQYF
CDR3nt: TGTGCCATCAAGGGAGAGCAAGAGACCCAGTACTTC
d_gene: -
v_gene: TRBV10-3
abundance: -
j_gene: TRBJ2-5

CDR3aa: CASSEGGAANYGYTF
CDR3nt: TGTGCCAGCAGTGAGGGGGGGGCAGCTAACTATGGCTACACCTTC
d_gene: -
v_gene: TRBV2
abundance: -
j_gene: TRBJ1-2

CDR3aa: CASSPRGPNYGYTF
CDR3nt: TGTGCCAGCTCACCACGGGGGCCTAACTATGGCTACACCTTC
d_gene: -
v_gene: TRBV18
abundance: -
j_gene: TRBJ1-2

CDR3aa: CATAGGGRIFGELFF
CDR3nt: TGTGCCACCGCAGGAGGGGGCCGGATTTTCGGGGAGCTGTTTTTT
d_gene: -
v_gene: TRBV15
abundance: -
j_gene: TRBJ2-2

CDR3aa: CASRLEGVAEAFF
CDR3nt: TGTGCCAGCAGGCTTGAGGGGGTCGCTGAAGCTTTCTTT
d_gene: -
v_gene: TRBV3-1/TRBV3-2
abundance: -
j_gene: TRBJ1-1

CDR3aa: CASSQGPLKREKLFF
CDR3nt: TGCGCCAGCAGCCAAGGGCCACTAAAGCGTGAAAAACTGTTTTTT
d_gene: -
v_gene: TRBV4-3
abundance: -
j_gene: TRBJ1-4

CDR3aa: CATSRGGGNNEQFF
CDR3nt: TGTGCCACCAGCAGAGGAGGAGGAAACAATGAGCAGTTCTTC
d_gene: -
v_gene: TRBV15
abundance: -
j_gene: TRBJ2-1

CDR3aa: CASSLSTSGTAGEQYF
CDR3nt: TGTGCCAGCAGTTTATCGACTAGCGGGACCGCTGGGGAGCAGTACTTC
d_gene: TRBD2
v_gene: TRBV27
abundance: -
j_gene: TRBJ2-7

CDR3aa: CASSPSGTGPTRNEKLFF
CDR3nt: TGTGCCAGCTCACCATCTGGGACAGGGCCGACCCGTAATGAAAAACTGTTTTTT
d_gene: TRBD1
v_gene: TRBV18
abundance: few
j_gene: TRBJ1-4

CDR3aa: CASSPLTGAGTEAFF
CDR3nt: TGTGCCAGCAGCCCATTAACAGGGGCCGGCACTGAAGCTTTCTTT
d_gene: TRBD1
v_gene: TRBV4-2
abundance: -
j_gene: TRBJ1-1

CDR3aa: CASSQTRGHRTEAFF
CDR3nt: TGCGCCAGCAGCCAAACCAGGGGCCATCGGACTGAAGCTTTCTTT
d_gene: -
v_gene: TRBV5-1
abundance: once
j_gene: TRBJ1-1

CDR3aa: CATMGQGGTGELFF
CDR3nt: TGTGCCACCATGGGACAGGGGGGAACCGGGGAGCTGTTTTTT
d_gene: TRBD1
v_gene: TRBV24-1
abundance: -
j_gene: TRBJ2-2

CDR3aa: CASSLFATYNEQFF
CDR3nt: TGTGCCAGCAGCTTGTTTGCGACCTACAATGAGCAGTTCTTC
d_gene: -
v_gene: TRBV5-4
abundance: -
j_gene: TRBJ2-1

CDR3aa: CASSLEGQDYGYTF
CDR3nt: TGCGCCAGCAGCTTGGAGGGACAGGACTATGGCTACACCTTC
d_gene: TRBD1
v_gene: TRBV5-1
abundance: few
j_gene: TRBJ1-2

CDR3aa: CASSTDSNYNSPLHF
CDR3nt: TGTGCCAGCAGTACGGACAGCAACTATAATTCACCCCTCCACTTT
d_gene: -
v_gene: TRBV6-4
abundance: -
j_gene: TRBJ1-6

CDR3aa: CASSLQGSGNTIYF
CDR3nt: TGTGCCAGCAGCTTGCAGGGTTCTGGAAACACCATATATTTT
d_gene: -
v_gene: TRBV5-4
abundance: once
j_gene: TRBJ1-3

CDR3aa: CASSQDRNSPLHF
CDR3nt: TGCGCCAGCAGCCAAGACAGGAATTCACCCCTCCACTTT
d_gene: -
v_gene: TRBV4-3
abundance: -
j_gene: TRBJ1-6

CDR3aa: CASSYAARTEAFF
CDR3nt: TGTGCCAGCAGTTACGCCGCGAGGACTGAAGCTTTCTTT
d_gene: -
v_gene: TRBV6-2/TRBV6-3
abundance: once
j_gene: TRBJ1-1

CDR3aa: CASSLAMGLIPEAFF
CDR3nt: TGTGCCAGCAGCTTAGCGATGGGACTAATCCCTGAAGCTTTCTTT
d_gene: -
v_gene: TRBV7-8
abundance: -
j_gene: TRBJ1-1

CDR3aa: CASSPSEAAPNNEQFF
CDR3nt: TGTGCCAGCTCACCCTCGGAGGCAGCCCCCAACAATGAGCAGTTCTTC
d_gene: -
v_gene: TRBV18
abundance: -
j_gene: TRBJ2-1